This is a list of T cell receptor beta chains from one sample in a study of CD8+ T cells in alopecia areata. Sequencing was performed with immunoSEQ multiplex PCR; in TCRdb, only in-frame clones are kept and a portion is missing. The repertoire holds 160,000 or so clones, with approximately 65% as singletons. This specimen was CD4+ T cells sorted from blood, taken at week 4, from a patient treated with tofacitinib. Source of these receptors: a human donor with alopecia areata. Both conserved end residues are part of each CDR3. D genes are given only for firm matches. Some rows have no size entry. The others give once, few or many, or a class for an expanded clone.

V gene: TRBV7-7
clone size: NA
D gene: TRBD2
CDR3 length: 14
J gene: TRBJ2-3
CDR3 DNA: TGTGCTAGCAGCTTAACTAGCGGGGGGGATACGCAGTATTTT
CDR3 protein: CASSLTSGGDTQYF

V gene: TRBV9
clone size: once
D gene: TRBD1
CDR3 length: 13
J gene: TRBJ2-5
CDR3 DNA: TGTGCCAGCAGCGTCCAGGGGGCTGAGACCCAGTACTTC
CDR3 protein: CASSVQGAETQYF

V gene: TRBV5-1
clone size: once
D gene: TRBD1
CDR3 length: 16
J gene: TRBJ2-5
CDR3 DNA: TGCGCCAGCAGCCCCACTACCGGGACAGGGATCGAGACCCAGTACTTC
CDR3 protein: CASSPTTGTGIETQYF

V gene: TRBV2
clone size: few
D gene: NA
CDR3 length: 12
J gene: TRBJ1-2
CDR3 DNA: TGTGCCAGCAGTGAAACCGTCTATGGCTACACCTTC
CDR3 protein: CASSETVYGYTF

V gene: TRBV5-1
clone size: once
D gene: NA
CDR3 length: 15
J gene: TRBJ2-5
CDR3 DNA: TGCGCCAGCAGCTTTCTGAAGGATCGATCGGGGACCCAGTACTTC
CDR3 protein: CASSFLKDRSGTQYF

V gene: TRBV5-1
clone size: NA
D gene: NA
CDR3 length: 13
J gene: TRBJ2-5
CDR3 DNA: TGCGCCAGCAGCTTGCCAGGGGAAGAGACCCAGTACTTC
CDR3 protein: CASSLPGEETQYF

V gene: TRBV29-1
clone size: NA
D gene: TRBD1
CDR3 length: 11
J gene: TRBJ1-2
CDR3 DNA: TGCAGCGTAGACAGGGGGAGCGGCTACACCTTC
CDR3 protein: CSVDRGSGYTF

V gene: TRBV29-1
clone size: few
D gene: NA
CDR3 length: 12
J gene: TRBJ1-4
CDR3 DNA: TGCAGCGTTGAGGGTCCTAATGAAAAACTGTTTTTT
CDR3 protein: CSVEGPNEKLFF

V gene: TRBV9
clone size: NA
D gene: TRBD1
CDR3 length: 15
J gene: TRBJ1-1
CDR3 DNA: TGTGCCAGCAGCGCCATTACAGGGGCAAACACTGAAGCTTTCTTT
CDR3 protein: CASSAITGANTEAFF

V gene: TRBV5-6
clone size: NA
D gene: NA
CDR3 length: 12
J gene: TRBJ2-1
CDR3 DNA: TGTGCCAGCAGCTTGTATGACAATGAGCAGTTCTTC
CDR3 protein: CASSLYDNEQFF

V gene: TRBV19
clone size: NA
D gene: NA
CDR3 length: 13
J gene: TRBJ2-7
CDR3 DNA: TGTGCCAGTGGACCTCAGGGGCCCTACGAGCAGTACTTC
CDR3 protein: CASGPQGPYEQYF

V gene: TRBV29-1
clone size: few
D gene: NA
CDR3 length: 13
J gene: TRBJ1-2
CDR3 DNA: TGCAGCGTTGAAAGGGAAGCTAACTATGGCTACACCTTC
CDR3 protein: CSVEREANYGYTF

V gene: TRBV30
clone size: NA
D gene: TRBD1
CDR3 length: 14
J gene: TRBJ1-5
CDR3 DNA: TGTGCCTGGAGTCCGGACAGGGGGCTTCAGCCCCAGCATTTT
CDR3 protein: CAWSPDRGLQPQHF

V gene: TRBV5-1
clone size: few
D gene: NA
CDR3 length: 15
J gene: TRBJ2-5
CDR3 DNA: TGCGCCAGCCGAACCCCAGGGTTGGGGCAAGAGACCCAGTACTTC
CDR3 protein: CASRTPGLGQETQYF

V gene: TRBV6-5
clone size: NA
D gene: NA
CDR3 length: 13
J gene: TRBJ2-1
CDR3 DNA: TGTGCCAGCAGTGCCCTCTTAGGCAATGAGCAGTTCTTC
CDR3 protein: CASSALLGNEQFF

V gene: TRBV27
clone size: NA
D gene: TRBD2
CDR3 length: 17
J gene: TRBJ2-7
CDR3 DNA: TGTGCCAGCAGTTTAACTAGCGTTCATCATCAGGTCTACGAGCAGTACTTC
CDR3 protein: CASSLTSVHHQVYEQYF

V gene: TRBV29-1
clone size: NA
D gene: NA
CDR3 length: 13
J gene: TRBJ2-2
CDR3 DNA: TGCAGCGTGGGGAGTACGAACACCGGGGAGCTGTTTTTT
CDR3 protein: CSVGSTNTGELFF

V gene: TRBV27
clone size: NA
D gene: NA
CDR3 length: 13
J gene: TRBJ1-1
CDR3 DNA: TGTGCCAGCAGTTTATGGAAGGGTGGAGACGCTTTCTTT
CDR3 protein: CASSLWKGGDAFF

V gene: TRBV7-9
clone size: NA
D gene: NA
CDR3 length: 15
J gene: TRBJ1-6
CDR3 DNA: TGTGCCAGCAGCCCCGTCGGGGGCTCGAATTCACCCCTCCACTTT
CDR3 protein: CASSPVGGSNSPLHF

V gene: TRBV4-3
clone size: NA
D gene: NA
CDR3 length: 14
J gene: TRBJ2-7
CDR3 DNA: TGCGCCAGCAGCCAAGATCGGTTGCAGAACGAGCAGTACTTC
CDR3 protein: CASSQDRLQNEQYF

V gene: TRBV7-8
clone size: few
D gene: TRBD2
CDR3 length: 15
J gene: TRBJ2-5
CDR3 DNA: TGTGCCAGCAGCTCGTTAGCGGGGGGGCCTGAGACCCAGTACTTC
CDR3 protein: CASSSLAGGPETQYF

V gene: TRBV4-2
clone size: NA
D gene: NA
CDR3 length: 15
J gene: TRBJ2-1
CDR3 DNA: TGTGCCAGCAGCCAAGATTCAGGGCACTACAATGAGCAGTTCTTC
CDR3 protein: CASSQDSGHYNEQFF

V gene: TRBV27
clone size: NA
D gene: NA
CDR3 length: 13
J gene: TRBJ1-1
CDR3 DNA: TGTGCCAGCGGCAAAGGGGTGAACACTGAAGCTTTCTTT
CDR3 protein: CASGKGVNTEAFF